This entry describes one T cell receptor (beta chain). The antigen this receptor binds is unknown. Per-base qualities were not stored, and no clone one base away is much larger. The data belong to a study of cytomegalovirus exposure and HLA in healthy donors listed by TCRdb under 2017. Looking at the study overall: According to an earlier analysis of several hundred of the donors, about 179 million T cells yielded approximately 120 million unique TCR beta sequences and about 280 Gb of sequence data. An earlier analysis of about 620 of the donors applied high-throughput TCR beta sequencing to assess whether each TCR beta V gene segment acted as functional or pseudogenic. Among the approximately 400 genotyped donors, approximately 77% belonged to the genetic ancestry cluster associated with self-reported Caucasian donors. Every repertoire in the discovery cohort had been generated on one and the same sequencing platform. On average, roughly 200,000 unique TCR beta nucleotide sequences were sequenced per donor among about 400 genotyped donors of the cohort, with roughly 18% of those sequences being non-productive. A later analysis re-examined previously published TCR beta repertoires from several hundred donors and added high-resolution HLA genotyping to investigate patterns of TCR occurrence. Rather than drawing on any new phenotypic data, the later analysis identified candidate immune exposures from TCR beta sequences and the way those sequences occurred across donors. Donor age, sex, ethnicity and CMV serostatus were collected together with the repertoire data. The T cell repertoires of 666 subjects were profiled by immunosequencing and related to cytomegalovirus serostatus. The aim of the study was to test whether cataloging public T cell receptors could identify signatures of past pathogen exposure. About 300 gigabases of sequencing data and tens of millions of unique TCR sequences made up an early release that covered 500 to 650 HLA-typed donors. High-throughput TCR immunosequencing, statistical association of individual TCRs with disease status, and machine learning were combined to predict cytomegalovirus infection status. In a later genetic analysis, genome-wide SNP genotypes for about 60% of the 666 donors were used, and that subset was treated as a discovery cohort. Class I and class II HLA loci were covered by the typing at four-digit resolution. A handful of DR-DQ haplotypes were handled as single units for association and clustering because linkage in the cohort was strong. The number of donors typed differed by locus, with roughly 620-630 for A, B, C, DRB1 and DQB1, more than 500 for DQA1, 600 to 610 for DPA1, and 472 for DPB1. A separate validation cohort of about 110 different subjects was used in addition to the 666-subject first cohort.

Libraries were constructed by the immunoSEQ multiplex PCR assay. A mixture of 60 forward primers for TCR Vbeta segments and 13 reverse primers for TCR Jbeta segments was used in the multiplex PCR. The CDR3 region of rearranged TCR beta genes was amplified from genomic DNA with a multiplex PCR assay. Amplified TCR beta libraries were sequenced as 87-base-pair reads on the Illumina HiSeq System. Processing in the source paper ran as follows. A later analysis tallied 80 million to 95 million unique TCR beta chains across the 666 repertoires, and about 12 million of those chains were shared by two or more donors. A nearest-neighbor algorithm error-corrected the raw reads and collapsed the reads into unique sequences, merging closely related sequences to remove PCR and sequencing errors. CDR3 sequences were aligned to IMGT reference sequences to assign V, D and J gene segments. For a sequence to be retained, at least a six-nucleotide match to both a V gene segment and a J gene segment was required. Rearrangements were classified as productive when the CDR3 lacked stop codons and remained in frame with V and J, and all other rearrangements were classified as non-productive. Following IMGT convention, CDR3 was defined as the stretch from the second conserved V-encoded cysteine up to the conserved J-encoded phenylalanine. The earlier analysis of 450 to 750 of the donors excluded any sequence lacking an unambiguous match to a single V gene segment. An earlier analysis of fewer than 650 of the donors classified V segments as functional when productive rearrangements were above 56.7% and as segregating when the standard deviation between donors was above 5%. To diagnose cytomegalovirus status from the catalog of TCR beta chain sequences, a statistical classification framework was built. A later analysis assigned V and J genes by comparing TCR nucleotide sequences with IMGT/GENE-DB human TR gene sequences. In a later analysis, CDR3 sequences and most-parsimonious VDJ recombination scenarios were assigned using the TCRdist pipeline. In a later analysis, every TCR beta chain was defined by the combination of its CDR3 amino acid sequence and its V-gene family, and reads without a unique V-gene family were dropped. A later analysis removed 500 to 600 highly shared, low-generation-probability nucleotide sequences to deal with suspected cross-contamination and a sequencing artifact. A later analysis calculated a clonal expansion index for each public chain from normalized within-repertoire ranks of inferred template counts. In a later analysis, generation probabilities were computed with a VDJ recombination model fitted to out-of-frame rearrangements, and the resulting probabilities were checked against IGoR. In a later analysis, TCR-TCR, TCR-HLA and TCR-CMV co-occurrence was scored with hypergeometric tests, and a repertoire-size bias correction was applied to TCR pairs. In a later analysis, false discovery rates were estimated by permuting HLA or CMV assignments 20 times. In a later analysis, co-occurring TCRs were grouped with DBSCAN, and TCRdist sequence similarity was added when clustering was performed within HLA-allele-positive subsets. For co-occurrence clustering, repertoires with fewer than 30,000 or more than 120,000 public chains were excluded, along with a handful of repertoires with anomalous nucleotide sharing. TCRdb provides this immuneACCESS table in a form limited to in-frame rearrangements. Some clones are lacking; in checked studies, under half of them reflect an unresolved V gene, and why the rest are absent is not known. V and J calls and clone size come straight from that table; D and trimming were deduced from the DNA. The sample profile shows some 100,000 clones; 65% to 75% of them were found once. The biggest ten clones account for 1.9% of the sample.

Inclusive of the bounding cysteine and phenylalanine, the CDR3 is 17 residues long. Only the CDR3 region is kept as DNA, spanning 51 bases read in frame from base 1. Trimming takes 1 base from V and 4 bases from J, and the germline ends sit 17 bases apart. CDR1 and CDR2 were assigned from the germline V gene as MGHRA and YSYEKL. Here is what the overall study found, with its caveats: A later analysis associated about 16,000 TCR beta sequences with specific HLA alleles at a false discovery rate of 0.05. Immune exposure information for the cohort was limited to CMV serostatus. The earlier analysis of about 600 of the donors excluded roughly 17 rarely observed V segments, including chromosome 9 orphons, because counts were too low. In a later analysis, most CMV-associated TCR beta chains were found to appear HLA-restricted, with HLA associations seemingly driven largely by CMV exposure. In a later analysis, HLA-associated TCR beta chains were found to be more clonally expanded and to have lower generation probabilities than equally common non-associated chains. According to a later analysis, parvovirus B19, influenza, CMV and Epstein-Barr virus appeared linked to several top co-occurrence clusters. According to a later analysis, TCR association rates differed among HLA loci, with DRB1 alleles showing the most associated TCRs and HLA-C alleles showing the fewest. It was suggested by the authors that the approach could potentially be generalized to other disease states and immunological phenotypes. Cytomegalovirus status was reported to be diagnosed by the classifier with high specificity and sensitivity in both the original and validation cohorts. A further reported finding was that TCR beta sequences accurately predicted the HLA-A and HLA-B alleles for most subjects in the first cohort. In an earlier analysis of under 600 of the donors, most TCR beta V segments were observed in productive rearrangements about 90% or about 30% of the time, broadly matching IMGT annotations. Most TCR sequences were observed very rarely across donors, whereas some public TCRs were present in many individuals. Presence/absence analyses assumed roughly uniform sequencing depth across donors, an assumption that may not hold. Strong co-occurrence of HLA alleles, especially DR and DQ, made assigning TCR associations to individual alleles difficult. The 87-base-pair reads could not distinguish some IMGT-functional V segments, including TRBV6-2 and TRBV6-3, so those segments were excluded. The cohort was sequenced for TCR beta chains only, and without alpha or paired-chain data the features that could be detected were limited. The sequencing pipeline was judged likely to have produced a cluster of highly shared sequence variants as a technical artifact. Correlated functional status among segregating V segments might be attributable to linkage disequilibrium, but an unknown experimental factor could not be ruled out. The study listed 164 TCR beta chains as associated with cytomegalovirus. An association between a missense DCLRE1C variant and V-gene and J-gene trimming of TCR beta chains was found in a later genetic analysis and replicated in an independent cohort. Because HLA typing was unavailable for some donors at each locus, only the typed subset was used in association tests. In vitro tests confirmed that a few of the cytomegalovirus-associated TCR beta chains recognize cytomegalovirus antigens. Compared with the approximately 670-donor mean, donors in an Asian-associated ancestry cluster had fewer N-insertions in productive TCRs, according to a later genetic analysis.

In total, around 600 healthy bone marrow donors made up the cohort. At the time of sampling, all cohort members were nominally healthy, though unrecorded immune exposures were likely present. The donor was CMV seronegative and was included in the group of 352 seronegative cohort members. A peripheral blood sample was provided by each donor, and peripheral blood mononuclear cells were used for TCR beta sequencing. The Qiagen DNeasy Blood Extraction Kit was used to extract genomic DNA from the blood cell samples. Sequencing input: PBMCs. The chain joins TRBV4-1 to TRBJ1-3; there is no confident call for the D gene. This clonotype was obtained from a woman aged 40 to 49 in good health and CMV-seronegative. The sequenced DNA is TGCGCCAGCAGCCAAGGGGAGATGAGGGCCTCGGGAAACACCATATATTTT. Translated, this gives CASSQGEMRASGNTIYF.